This T cell receptor (beta chain) appears in the sequencing data of a study of Graves' ophthalmopathy and Graves' hyperthyroidism. Broader study findings: It was with roughly 71% sensitivity and approximately 72% specificity that the model predicted ophthalmopathy progression. Most clonotypes expanded in thyroid above 0.001 frequency were present in blood too.

Active ophthalmopathy (CAS at least 3, NOSPECS at least 4), lasting under 3 months. 17 amino acids form the CDR3, both terminal residues included. Germline values: CDR1 KGHDR, CDR2 SFDVKD. Amplified material comprised TCR beta CDR3 regions derived from RNA transcripts. HTBI-primed first-round RT-PCR preceded second-round multiplex PCR. One entry per CDR3 protein, called by TCRdb with MiXCR from the multiplex PCR reads. This table has tens of thousands of distinct CDR3 sequences, roughly 46% appearing once. Points on this clonotype: Its antigen is still unknown. As the CDR3 is not closed by the conserved phenylalanine or tryptophan, this likely results from a read error. The DNA is left out, because the CDR3 cannot be placed on it with certainty; the CDR3 is given as TCRdb lists it.

This receptor was obtained from an adult woman with Graves' ophthalmopathy. The chain has TRBV24-1 and TRBJ2-6; the D call in the table, TRBD1, was not verified against the DNA. The specimen was peripheral blood. The CDR3 is CATSGVPGTPGANVLKI.